These 2 T cell receptor beta chains were all obtained from the same sample, sequenced in a study of T cells in Graves' hyperthyroidism and ophthalmopathy. Template material for amplifying TCR beta CDR3 regions consisted of RNA transcripts. The HTBI primer set was used in a first-round RT-PCR of the TCR CDR3. From the multiplex PCR reads, TCRdb called clonotypes with MiXCR, one entry per CDR3 protein. The table includes around 420,000 distinct CDR3 sequences, about 13% detected once. The specimen sequenced was blood. These receptors were collected from a young woman with Graves' hyperthyroidism.

This clonotype was found many times. The V gene is TRBV28, the J gene TRBJ1-2; TRBD1 aligns across 7 bases. CDR1 is MDHEN, CDR2 SYDVKM, per germline. The length of the CDR3 is 15 residues. V lost 2 bases to trimming and J lost 4 bases; unmatched junction nucleotides: 7. In nucleotides, the CDR3 is TGTGCCAGCAGTTTAGGGGGGGACAGCACCTATGGCTACACCTTC. Amino acids: CASSLGGDSTYGYTF.

This clonotype was counted ten times or more. This sequence joins TRBV6-6 and TRBJ1-5, with D possibly matching TRBD1 (5 bases). V dropped 2 bases and J dropped 5 bases, with 7 bases sitting between them. Looked up from germline, CDR1 is MNHNY and CDR2 is SVGAGI (reference sequence). The CDR3 length is 13 residues. DNA for the CDR3: TGTGCCAGCAGTTACAGGGGAGATCAGCCCCAGCATTTT. It yields the protein CASSYRGDQPQHF.